A single count supports the clone carrying this T cell receptor (beta chain). Its antigen is not identified. Measured with immunoSEQ multiplex PCR; TCRdb has only the in-frame clones, and not every one. The table lists around 150,000 clones, approximately 94% of them singletons. The data are from a study of T cell responses to AZD1222 COVID-19 vaccine. Broader study findings: Spike regions recognized by vaccine-associated CD4 TCRs spanned the protein, led by 160-218 and 743-854. A reported finding is that nearly half of spike-specific TCRs target unmutated variant regions. Just a handful of AZD1222 recipients were seropositive at baseline.

With V trimmed by 10 bases and J by 8 bases, 10 bases remained unmatched. Looked up from germline, CDR1 is ENHRY and CDR2 is SYGVKD. The CDR3 extends over 12 amino acids. The V gene is TRBV10-3, the J gene TRBJ1-2; 7 positions match TRBD1. This receptor was obtained from an adult in good health. The specimen was peripheral blood, collected on day 0 of AZD1222 vaccination. This CDR3 is CATNPDREGYTF. The CDR3 DNA sequence: TGTGCCACCAACCCTGACAGGGAAGGCTACACCTTC.